Shown below are 29 T cell receptor beta chains from a single sample sequenced in a study of blood T cell repertoires in COVID-19 (dated by TCRdb to 2019 to 2021). Library preparation used the immunoSEQ multiplex PCR assay. Entries here come from immuneACCESS through TCRdb and include only in-frame sequences with V and J called. Some clones fail to appear in such tables; in the studies checked, an unresolved V gene covers under half of the shortfall, and the cause of the remainder is unknown. A total of about 200,000 clones appear in this sample, approximately 86% of them only once. The ten biggest clones cover about 4.7% of the sample. The specimen sequenced was PBMCs or T cells enriched from blood (not recorded which). All receptors come from a woman in her twenties or thirties who had been exposed to COVID-19.

V is TRBV30 and J is TRBJ1-5; TRBD1 agrees at 8 bases. This CDR3 is built from 16 residues. Germline values: CDR1 GTSNPN, CDR2 SVGIG (reference sequence). J was trimmed by 0 bases and V by 1 base; bases with no gene match: 5. The CDR3 region has the DNA TGTGCCTGGAGTGCTAGACAGGGGTTTAGCAATCAGCCCCAGCATTTT. This gives the protein CAWSARQGFSNQPQHF. Variable domain in full (rest from reference TRBV30 and TRBJ1-5): SQTIHQWPATLVQPVGSPLSLECTVEGTSNPNLYWYRQAAGRGLQLLFYSVGIGQISSEVPQNLSASRPQDRQFILSSKKLLLSDSGFYLCAWSARQGFSNQPQHFGDGTRLSIL.

This clone was seen a single time. CDR3 amino acids: CASSLGQGQDTQYF. The CDR3 region has the DNA TGTGCCAGCAGCCTGGGGCAGGGACAAGATACGCAGTATTTT. The chain employs TRBV4-2 and TRBJ2-3, with D perhaps matching TRBD1 (6 bases). V lost 4 bases to trimming and J lost 5 bases, with 13 bases between them. Germline V CDR1 and CDR2: LGHNA, YNFKEQ. There are 14 residues in the CDR3.

The V gene is TRBV27, the J gene TRBJ2-1, with 8 positions matching TRBD2. Germline V gene data show CDR1 as MNHEY and CDR2 as SMNVEV (reference sequence). The J segment lost 4 bases and the V segment lost 3 bases, leaving 5 bases of the junction unmatched. The CDR3 contains 15 residues. Here the CDR3 DNA reads TGTGCCAGCAGTTTCCACGGGGGGGAATACAATGAGCAGTTCTTC. Protein sequence: CASSFHGGEYNEQFF.

This chain joins TRBV19 and TRBJ2-6; D ambiguous. The CDR3 has 15 residues. Germline CDR1 is LNHDA and CDR2 is SQIVND (reference sequence). The V end lost 3 bases, the J end lost 1 base, and 7 bases lay between the germline ends. The CDR3 reads CASSMVQSGANVLTF. The DNA of the CDR3 is TGTGCCAGTAGTATGGTCCAGTCTGGGGCCAACGTCCTGACTTTC.

This clone was detected a few times. The J gene is TRBJ1-1, the V gene TRBV5-6, with 7 bases matching TRBD1. This CDR3 comprises 14 residues. Germline V gene lookup returns CDR1 SGHDT and CDR2 YYEEEE. Losses at the gene ends were 3 bases for V and 1 base for J; bases not matched to a gene: 3. The CDR3 region has the DNA TGTGCCAGCAGCTCAGACAGGGAGAACACTGAAGCTTTCTTT. Translation: CASSSDRENTEAFF.

This clone occurred a few times. The chain has TRBV27 and TRBJ1-5; possible D gene TRBD1, 6 bases. V lost 2 bases and J lost 1, with 12 bases in between. Germline-derived CDR1 and CDR2 are MNHEY and SMNVEV (reference sequence). The CDR3 length is 16 residues. The CDR3 reads CASSLTGMGSNQPQHF. The CDR3 nucleotides are TGTGCCAGCAGTTTAACAGGGATGGGAAGCAATCAGCCCCAGCATTTT.

The chain links TRBV5-1 to TRBJ2-7, with 10 nucleotides matching TRBD2. This CDR3 region has 15 residues. CDR1 and CDR2 (germline): SGHRS, YFSETQ. The V gene end was trimmed by 3 bases and the J gene end by 6 bases; junction bases not matched to a gene: 9. The CDR3 nucleotides are TGCGCCAGCAGCTCGGAACTAGCGGGGCTCGTCGAGCAGTACTTC. Translated, it gives CASSSELAGLVEQYF. The whole variable domain, filled in from reference TRBV5-1 and TRBJ2-7, reads KAGVTQTPRYLIKTRGQQVTLSCSPISGHRSVSWYQQTPGQGLQFLFEYFSETQRNKGNFPGRFSGRQFSNSRSEMNVSTLELGDSALYLCASSSELAGLVEQYFGPGTRLTVT.

As concerns this clone: Within the sample, other DNA sequences also encode this same CDR3. The rearrangement joins TRBV5-1 to TRBJ2-7; D is perhaps TRBD2 (6 bases). The germline V gene encodes CDR1 SGHRS and CDR2 YFSETQ. This CDR3 region has 14 residues. Trimming cost V 0 bases and J 5 bases, with 12 bases left between them. The CDR3, as DNA: TGCGCCAGCAGCTTGGATCGGGGGTTGAACGAGCAGTACTTC. It codes for CASSLDRGLNEQYF.

The rearrangement joins TRBV7-8 to TRBJ1-1, with D perhaps matching TRBD1 (6 bases). The CDR3 is 12 residues long. Between the trimmed V and J ends, which lost 5 bases and 6 bases, there was a span of 10 bases. Germline CDR1 is SGHVS and CDR2 is FQNEAQ. For the CDR3, the DNA is TGTGCCAGCAGCCCCTGGACAGCTGAAGCTTTCTTT. It codes for CASSPWTAEAFF.

The chain has TRBV29-1 and TRBJ1-6; 9 bases are shared with TRBD1. Trimming removed 5 bases from V and 7 bases from J; junction bases left unmatched: 6. The CDR3 sequence is 14 residues long. CDR1 SQVTM and CDR2 ANQGSEA come from the germline V gene. The DNA of the CDR3 is TGCAGCGTTCAGTCCGGGACAGGGAATTCACCCCTCCACTTT. Its translation: CSVQSGTGNSPLHF.

The rearrangement links TRBV30 to TRBJ2-7; possibly TRBD1 for D (5 bases). Germline CDR1 GTSNPN, CDR2 SVGIG (reference sequence). CDR3 size: 13 residues. Trimming stripped 3 bases from V and 6 bases from J, with 15 bases between. The CDR3 nucleotides are TGTGCCTGGAGCTCCTCGGTTGGGGCCGAGCAGTACTTC. Protein product: CAWSSSVGAEQYF.

The CDR3 coding sequence is TGTGCCAGCTCAGCCGGGACTAGCGGGGTATCCTACAATGAGCAGTTCTTC. Translating it yields CASSAGTSGVSYNEQFF. This chain connects TRBV18 to TRBJ2-1; 13 bases are shared with TRBD2. V gave up 5 bases and J gave up 1 base; unmatched junction bases: 5. The germline V gene encodes CDR1 KGHSH and CDR2 LQKENI. The CDR3 length is 17 residues.

J is TRBJ2-1 and V is TRBV2; D perhaps matches TRBD2 (6 bases). This CDR3 comprises 15 residues. Germline-derived CDR1 and CDR2 are SNHLY and FYNNEI. The V and J ends lost 4 bases and 6 bases respectively, with 16 bases between them. This CDR3 is CASSAGGPLLNEQFF. The DNA of the CDR3 is TGTGCCAGCAGTGCCGGGGGTCCTCTGCTCAATGAGCAGTTCTTC.

There are a few counts of this clone. The chain couples TRBV20-1 to TRBJ2-7; 9 bases match TRBD2. CDR1 and CDR2 from the germline V gene are DFQATT and SNEGSKA (reference sequence). The CDR3 has 15 amino acids. The junction had 10 bases not matched to a gene; V was cut back by 3 bases and J by 4 bases. The CDR3 spells CSASYLAGFTYEQYF. CDR3 nucleotide sequence: TGCAGTGCTAGTTATCTAGCGGGGTTTACGTACGAGCAGTACTTC.

The chain uses TRBV24-1 and TRBJ2-1, with D perhaps matching TRBD2 (6 bases). The CDR3 has 12 residues. Germline CDR1 reads KGHDR; CDR2 reads SFDVKD. V lost 12 bases, J lost 7 bases, and 15 bases lay in between. Here the CDR3 DNA reads TGTGCCGCCTCCCACGGAGGGAATGAGCAGTTCTTC. This codes for CAASHGGNEQFF.

The chain links TRBV19 to TRBJ2-3; possible D gene TRBD1, 5 bases. Germline CDR1 and CDR2: LNHDA and SQIVND (reference sequence). The V end was cut by 5 bases, the J end by 2 bases, with 17 bases between. This CDR3 has 16 residues. The CDR3 spells CASSATRVTITDTQYF. In nucleotides, the CDR3 is TGTGCCAGTAGTGCCACCAGGGTCACCATCACAGATACGCAGTATTTT.

A remark on this clone: The sample carries other DNA sequences with the same CDR3. The chain carries TRBV19 and TRBJ1-5; 7 nucleotides agree with TRBD1. The V gene end was trimmed by 5 bases and the J gene end by 2 bases; junction bases not matched to a gene: 3. This CDR3 has 14 amino acids. Germline loops: CDR1 LNHDA, CDR2 SQIVND (reference sequence). CDR3 bases: TGTGCCAGTAGTGGTACAGGGGGCAATCAGCCCCAGCATTTT. Translated: CASSGTGGNQPQHF. The variable domain in full, with the rest retrieved from reference TRBV19 and TRBJ1-5, is DGGITQSPKYLFRKEGQNVTLSCEQNLNHDAMYWYRQDPGQGLRLIYYSQIVNDFQKGDIAEGYSVSREKKESFPLTVTSAQKNPTAFYLCASSGTGGNQPQHFGDGTRLSIL.

The chain employs TRBV25-1 and TRBJ1-2; D not certain. Trimming took 6 bases from V and 1 from J, leaving 6 bases between them. The CDR3 sequence is 12 residues long. Germline loops: CDR1 MGHDK, CDR2 SYGVNS. In DNA form, the CDR3 reads TGTGCCAGCAGACGAGGTAACTATGGCTACACCTTC. Amino acid sequence: CASRRGNYGYTF.

The chain carries TRBV28 and TRBJ2-5; 9 bases fit TRBD1. Trimming removed 3 bases from V and 7 bases from J; junction bases left unmatched: 6. CDR1 MDHEN and CDR2 SYDVKM come from the germline V gene. The length of the CDR3 is 14 residues. The CDR3 nucleotides are TGTGCCAGCAGTTTGGGACAGGGAATGGTGACCCAGTACTTC. This gives the protein CASSLGQGMVTQYF.

The V and J genes are TRBV19 and TRBJ2-5; 12 bases match TRBD2. The junction had 5 bases not matched to a gene; V was cut back by 5 bases and J by 4 bases. The CDR3 covers 15 residues. CDR1 is LNHDA, CDR2 SQIVND, per germline (reference sequence). The DNA for the CDR3 is TGTGCCAGTAGTCCACTAGCGGGGGGTGGAGAGACCCAGTACTTC. This translates into CASSPLAGGGETQYF.

The chain uses TRBV5-8 and TRBJ2-7; no firm D call. The germline V and J ends were trimmed by 0 bases and 0 bases, with 22 bases remaining between them. CDR1 is SGHTS and CDR2 is YDEGEE in the germline V gene. This CDR3 spans 19 amino acids. This chain's CDR3 is CASSLAVHSGSPISYEQYF. The CDR3 nucleotides are TGTGCCAGCAGCTTGGCCGTTCATTCAGGCAGTCCCATCTCCTACGAGCAGTACTTC.

The V and J genes are TRBV6-1 and TRBJ1-5; 7 nucleotides align to TRBD1. Germline CDR1 and CDR2: MNHNS and SASEGT. This CDR3 contains 17 residues. With V trimmed by 3 bases and J by 5 bases, 13 bases remained unmatched. In DNA form, the CDR3 reads TGTGCCAGCAGTGATCGGTTTCGAGGGGGCTTCGATCAGCCCCAGCATTTT. Translated: CASSDRFRGGFDQPQHF.

The CDR3 DNA sequence: TGTGCCAGTAGTCGGACTAGCGGGGGGGCGGTCTGGGAGACCCAGTACTTC. It yields the protein CASSRTSGGAVWETQYF. The chain links TRBV19 to TRBJ2-5; 15 bases fit TRBD2. Germline loops: CDR1 LNHDA, CDR2 SQIVND (reference sequence). The CDR3 covers 17 residues. Losses at the gene ends were 5 bases for V and 5 bases for J; bases not matched to a gene: 9.

This chain joins TRBV9 and TRBJ1-4; 9 bases line up with TRBD1. V was pared by 4 bases and J by 0 bases, with 4 bases of the junction left unmatched. In germline, CDR1 is SGDLS, CDR2 YYNGEE. The CDR3 runs to 16 residues. The CDR3 loop reads CASSKYRGPTNEKLFF. CDR3 nucleotides: TGTGCCAGCAGCAAATACAGGGGGCCAACTAATGAAAAACTGTTTTTT.

The V call is TRBV5-1, the J call TRBJ2-1; 7 bases fit TRBD1. Germline values: CDR1 SGHRS, CDR2 YFSETQ. V shed 4 bases and J 7 bases; nucleotides not matched to a gene: 8. The CDR3 sequence is 14 residues long. The DNA for the CDR3 is TGCGCCAGCAGCAGAACCGGGACAGCTAATGAGCAGTTCTTC. This gives the protein CASSRTGTANEQFF. Complete variable domain (other parts from reference TRBV5-1 and TRBJ2-1): KAGVTQTPRYLIKTRGQQVTLSCSPISGHRSVSWYQQTPGQGLQFLFEYFSETQRNKGNFPGRFSGRQFSNSRSEMNVSTLELGDSALYLCASSRTGTANEQFFGPGTRLTVL.

The rearrangement links TRBV27 to TRBJ1-1; tentative D call: TRBD1 (6 bases). The ends were cut back, 2 bases at V and 1 base at J, with 11 bases in the middle. CDR1 MNHEY and CDR2 SMNVEV come from the germline V gene (reference sequence). The CDR3 spans 15 residues. CDR3 sequence (DNA): TGTGCCAGCAGTTTAAGGGGGGGGTGGAACACTGAAGCTTTCTTT. Translating it yields CASSLRGGWNTEAFF.

This rearrangement joins TRBV18 to TRBJ1-2; 8 bases align to TRBD1. This CDR3 has 14 residues. V lost 3 bases, J lost 6 bases, and 6 bases stayed unmatched. In germline, CDR1 is KGHSH, CDR2 LQKENI. As DNA, the CDR3 is TGTGCCAGCTCACCGATCAGGGGGCGGGATGGCTACACCTTC. Its translation is CASSPIRGRDGYTF.

The chain couples TRBV19 to TRBJ1-4, with TRBD1 identical over 9 bases. V gave up 3 bases and J gave up 4 bases; unmatched junction bases: 3. The CDR3 is 15 residues long. Germline CDR1 LNHDA, CDR2 SQIVND (reference sequence). The CDR3 loop is CASSISGQGNEKLFF. In nucleotides, the CDR3 is TGTGCCAGTAGTATCTCGGGACAGGGTAATGAAAAACTGTTTTTT. The full variable domain, with the rest looked up from reference TRBV19 and TRBJ1-4, is DGGITQSPKYLFRKEGQNVTLSCEQNLNHDAMYWYRQDPGQGLRLIYYSQIVNDFQKGDIAEGYSVSREKKESFPLTVTSAQKNPTAFYLCASSISGQGNEKLFFGSGTQLSVL.

This CDR3 reads CASGGGQGTRVYF. Written as DNA, the CDR3 is TGTGCCAGCGGTGGGGGACAGGGCACTCGGGTGTACTTC. The rearrangement links TRBV6-1 to TRBJ2-7; TRBD1 matches at 9 bases. This CDR3 is built from 13 residues. Germline lookup yields CDR1 MNHNS and CDR2 SASEGT. V was clipped by 8 bases and J by 12 bases; unmatched bases: 14.